A selection of T cell receptor beta chains follows, all from one sample in a study of shared clonotypes between healthy human individuals. Repertoires were generated with immunoSEQ multiplex PCR, while TCRdb's copy carries only in-frame clones and drops some. The table shows 2 million to 3 million clones, with 80% to 95% occurring only once. Sample: naive CD4+ T cells from PBMCs. Source of these receptors: a man aged 18 to 29 in good health. Some clones in this sample may be carry-over from other donors' samples. CDR3s include the opening cysteine and the closing phenylalanine or tryptophan. Each record gives: V gene, clone size, J gene, D gene, CDR3 DNA, CDR3 protein. A D gene is named only where the DNA matches it firmly. The size field is filled for only some rows; it gives once, few, many or a size class.

V gene: TRBV7-8; clone size: NA; J gene: TRBJ1-2; D gene: NA; CDR3 DNA: TGTGCCAGCAGTTCCTGGGAGGAAGGAAACTATGGCTACACCTTC; CDR3 protein: CASSSWEEGNYGYTF
V gene: TRBV7-2; clone size: NA; J gene: TRBJ2-2; D gene: NA; CDR3 DNA: TGTGCCAGCAGCTTAGGACGCCCCCCCGGGGAGCTGTTTTTT; CDR3 protein: CASSLGRPPGELFF
V gene: TRBV30; clone size: NA; J gene: TRBJ2-7; D gene: NA; CDR3 DNA: TGTGCCTGGGGGGACGAGTTTCTCTCCTACGAGCAGTACTTC; CDR3 protein: CAWGDEFLSYEQYF
V gene: TRBV6-6; clone size: NA; J gene: TRBJ2-1; D gene: NA; CDR3 DNA: TGTGCCAGCAGTTACATCCGGGCCGTAAGTAATGAGCAGTTCTTC; CDR3 protein: CASSYIRAVSNEQFF
V gene: TRBV18; clone size: NA; J gene: TRBJ1-1; D gene: NA; CDR3 DNA: TGTGCCAGCTCACCACCGGCAGGGGCGTTTTGGACTGAAGCTTTCTTT; CDR3 protein: CASSPPAGAFWTEAFF
V gene: TRBV4-3; clone size: NA; J gene: TRBJ2-3; D gene: TRBD2; CDR3 DNA: TGCGCCAGCAGCCACCAACTAGCGGGAGGGCCTTATACGCAGTATTTT; CDR3 protein: CASSHQLAGGPYTQYF
V gene: TRBV29-1; clone size: NA; J gene: TRBJ2-1; D gene: NA; CDR3 DNA: TGCAGCGTTTTTAGCCGGGACGCAAGCTCCTACAATGAGCAGTTCTTC; CDR3 protein: CSVFSRDASSYNEQFF
V gene: TRBV5-4; clone size: NA; J gene: TRBJ2-3; D gene: NA; CDR3 DNA: TGTGCCAGCAGCTTGGGGTCTGGCTCCCCCTCACATCGGACGGATACGCAGTATTTT; CDR3 protein: CASSLGSGSPSHRTDTQYF
V gene: TRBV29-1; clone size: NA; J gene: TRBJ1-5; D gene: TRBD1; CDR3 DNA: TGCAGCGTTGTGACCGGGACAGGGAAGGTACAGCCCCAGCATTTT; CDR3 protein: CSVVTGTGKVQPQHF
V gene: TRBV28; clone size: NA; J gene: TRBJ2-7; D gene: TRBD1; CDR3 DNA: TGTGCCAGCAGTTGGTCCGGGACAGGGGATACCTACGAGCAGTACTTC; CDR3 protein: CASSWSGTGDTYEQYF
V gene: TRBV7-2; clone size: NA; J gene: TRBJ2-3; D gene: TRBD2; CDR3 DNA: TGTGCCAGCAGCCTCGTAGCGGGAGGCACAGATACGCAGTATTTT; CDR3 protein: CASSLVAGGTDTQYF
V gene: TRBV2; clone size: NA; J gene: TRBJ2-7; D gene: NA; CDR3 DNA: TGTGCCAGCAGTGAGGTTATGGGCACTAAGAGCGAGCAGTACTTC; CDR3 protein: CASSEVMGTKSEQYF
V gene: TRBV4-3; clone size: NA; J gene: TRBJ2-3; D gene: NA; CDR3 DNA: TGCGCCAGCAGCCAAGAGTTTAGGACAGATACGCAGTATTTT; CDR3 protein: CASSQEFRTDTQYF
V gene: TRBV9; clone size: NA; J gene: TRBJ2-6; D gene: NA; CDR3 DNA: TGTGCCAGCAGCGTAAGCAGTAGGATAAACGTCCTGACTTTC; CDR3 protein: CASSVSSRINVLTF
V gene: TRBV6-4; clone size: NA; J gene: TRBJ1-2; D gene: NA; CDR3 DNA: TGTGCCAGCAGTGACACCCTAAGAGGCTATGGCTACACCTTC; CDR3 protein: CASSDTLRGYGYTF
V gene: TRBV29-1; clone size: NA; J gene: TRBJ2-5; D gene: TRBD1; CDR3 DNA: TGCAGCGTAGTCGACAGGGGCTGGGAGACCCAGTACTTC; CDR3 protein: CSVVDRGWETQYF
V gene: TRBV7-3; clone size: NA; J gene: TRBJ1-6; D gene: NA; CDR3 DNA: TGTGCCAGCAGCTTGGGCCACTCCTATAATTCACCCCTCCACTTT; CDR3 protein: CASSLGHSYNSPLHF
V gene: TRBV6-5; clone size: NA; J gene: TRBJ2-5; D gene: NA; CDR3 DNA: TGTGCCAGCAGTCGGACAGTCCAAGAGACCCAGTACTTC; CDR3 protein: CASSRTVQETQYF
V gene: TRBV4-1; clone size: NA; J gene: TRBJ2-2; D gene: NA; CDR3 DNA: TGCGCCAGCAGCCGGGACTCCAGTGGAGACGGGGAGCTGTTTTTT; CDR3 protein: CASSRDSSGDGELFF
V gene: TRBV10-3; clone size: NA; J gene: TRBJ2-7; D gene: NA; CDR3 DNA: TGTGCCATCAGTGAGGGAGGCACCTACGAGCAGTACTTC; CDR3 protein: CAISEGGTYEQYF
V gene: TRBV2; clone size: NA; J gene: TRBJ2-7; D gene: NA; CDR3 DNA: TGTGCCAGCAGTGAAATTGTGTACGAGCAGTACTTC; CDR3 protein: CASSEIVYEQYF
V gene: TRBV5-6; clone size: NA; J gene: TRBJ2-3; D gene: TRBD2; CDR3 DNA: TGTGCCAGCAGCGCTCGACTAGCGGGAAGCACAGATACGCAGTATTTT; CDR3 protein: CASSARLAGSTDTQYF
V gene: TRBV7-2; clone size: NA; J gene: TRBJ2-7; D gene: TRBD2; CDR3 DNA: TGTGCCAGCAGCTTAGAGGCTAGCGGGACCGCGGGGCAGTACTTC; CDR3 protein: CASSLEASGTAGQYF
V gene: TRBV15; clone size: NA; J gene: TRBJ2-7; D gene: TRBD1; CDR3 DNA: TGTGCCACCAGCAGAGGGGACAGCTCCTACGAGCAGTACTTC; CDR3 protein: CATSRGDSSYEQYF
V gene: TRBV11-2; clone size: once; J gene: TRBJ2-1; D gene: NA; CDR3 DNA: TGTGCCAGCAGCTTACGGCGGGGCGATCTTCTTGGTGAGCAGTTCTTC; CDR3 protein: CASSLRRGDLLGEQFF
V gene: TRBV5-1; clone size: NA; J gene: TRBJ1-2; D gene: TRBD1; CDR3 DNA: TGCGCCAGCAGCTGGGGGACAGCCACTAACTATGGCTACACCTTC; CDR3 protein: CASSWGTATNYGYTF
V gene: TRBV14; clone size: NA; J gene: TRBJ1-3; D gene: NA; CDR3 DNA: TGTGCCAGCAGCCAAGATCGCGCAGGGCCTGGAAACACCATATATTTT; CDR3 protein: CASSQDRAGPGNTIYF
V gene: TRBV6-1; clone size: NA; J gene: TRBJ2-7; D gene: TRBD2; CDR3 DNA: TGTGCCAGCAGTACCGCGGGAGGCTCCTACGAGCAGTACTTC; CDR3 protein: CASSTAGGSYEQYF
V gene: TRBV7-2; clone size: NA; J gene: TRBJ2-1; D gene: NA; CDR3 DNA: TGTGCCAGCAGCTATTGGGGCTCGAGTGAGCAGTTCTTC; CDR3 protein: CASSYWGSSEQFF